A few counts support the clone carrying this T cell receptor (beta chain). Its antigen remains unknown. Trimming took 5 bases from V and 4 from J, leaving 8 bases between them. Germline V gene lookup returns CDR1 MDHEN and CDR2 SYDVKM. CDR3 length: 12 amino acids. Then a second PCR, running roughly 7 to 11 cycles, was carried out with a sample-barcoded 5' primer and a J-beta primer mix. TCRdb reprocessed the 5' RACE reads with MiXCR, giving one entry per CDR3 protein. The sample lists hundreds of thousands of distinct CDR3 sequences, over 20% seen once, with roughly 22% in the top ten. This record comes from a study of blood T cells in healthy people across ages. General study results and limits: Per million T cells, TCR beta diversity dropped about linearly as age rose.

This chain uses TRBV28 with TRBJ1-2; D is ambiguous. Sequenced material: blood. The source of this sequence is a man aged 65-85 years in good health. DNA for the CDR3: TGTGCCAGCAGTCTGTCAGCCTATGGCTACACCTTC. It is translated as CASSLSAYGYTF.